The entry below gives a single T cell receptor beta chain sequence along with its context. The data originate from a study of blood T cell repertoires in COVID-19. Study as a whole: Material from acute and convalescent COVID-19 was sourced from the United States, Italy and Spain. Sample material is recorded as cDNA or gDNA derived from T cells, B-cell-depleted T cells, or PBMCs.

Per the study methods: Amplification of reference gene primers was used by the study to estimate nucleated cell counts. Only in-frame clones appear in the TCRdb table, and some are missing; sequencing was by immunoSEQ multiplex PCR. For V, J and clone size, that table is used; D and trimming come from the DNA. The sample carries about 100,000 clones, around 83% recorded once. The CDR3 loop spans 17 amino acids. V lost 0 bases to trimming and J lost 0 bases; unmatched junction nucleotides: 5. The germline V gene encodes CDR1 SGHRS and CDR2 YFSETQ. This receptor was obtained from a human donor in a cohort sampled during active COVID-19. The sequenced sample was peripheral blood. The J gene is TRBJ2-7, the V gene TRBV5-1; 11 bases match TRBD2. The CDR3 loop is CASSLGLAGGSSYEQYF. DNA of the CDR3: TGCGCCAGCAGCTTGGGGCTAGCGGGAGGTTCCTCCTACGAGCAGTACTTC.